This TCR beta chain was captured in a study of blood T cell repertoires in COVID-19. Across the study: Material from acute and convalescent COVID-19 was sourced from the United States, Italy and Spain. PBMCs, B-cell-depleted T cells, or T cells provided the cDNA or gDNA that made up the material.

This CDR3 comprises 13 residues. Germline lookup yields CDR1 MNHEY and CDR2 SVGAGI. The ends lost 6 bases at V and 4 bases at J; junction bases unmatched: 3. Per the study methods: Using reference gene primer amplification, nucleated cell counts were estimated. Assay used: immunoSEQ multiplex PCR; TCRdb lists only in-frame clones, some missing. The DNA gave D and trimming, while V, J and clone size come from that table. This sample has some 220,000 clones, with roughly 80% found just once. The chain recombines TRBV6-5 with TRBJ2-1; 7 nucleotides match TRBD2. The clonotype comes from a woman in her seventies with acute or convalescent COVID-19. Sequencing used peripheral blood. The CDR3 DNA reads as TGTGCCAGCAGGCGGGACTATTACAATGAGCAGTTCTTC. It encodes CASRRDYYNEQFF.